The 13 T cell receptor beta chains presented below share a single source sample, sequenced in a study of blood T cell repertoires in COVID-19 (dated by TCRdb to 2019 to 2021). Library preparation was by the immunoSEQ multiplex PCR assay. The immuneACCESS repertoire file appears here via TCRdb, limited to in-frame rearrangements. These files lack a portion of the clones; in checked studies, under half of the deficit traces to unresolved V genes, and the cause of the others is not known. The sample data list 350,000 to 400,000 clones, and approximately 90% of these were observed just once. Of the sample, about 1% falls within the top ten clones. The specimen sequenced was PBMCs or T cells enriched from blood (not recorded which). The origin of the receptors is a man between 18 and 29 years old who had recovered from COVID-19.

This CDR3 is CASSPATGTSVNEQFF. Here the CDR3 DNA reads TGTGCCAGCTCCCCAGCTACCGGGACTAGTGTCAATGAGCAGTTCTTC. The genes are TRBV18 and TRBJ2-1, with 8 positions matching TRBD2. Germline V gene lookup returns CDR1 KGHSH and CDR2 LQKENI. The V segment lost 6 bases and the J segment 6 bases; nucleotides outside the gene matches: 13. The CDR3 sequence is 16 residues long.

The V gene is TRBV3-1 (or the pseudogene TRBV3-2), the J gene TRBJ2-3, with 9 bases aligning to TRBD2. This CDR3 contains 18 residues. Germline trimming cut 1 base from V and 0 bases from J; bases unmatched to any gene: 8. In germline, CDR1 is LGHDT, CDR2 YNNKEL (reference sequence). The CDR3 region has the DNA TGTGCCAGCAGCCAAGGTCGGGCTAGCGGGGCGAGCACAGATACGCAGTATTTT. Translating it yields CASSQGRASGASTDTQYF.

This clone was seen a few times. The gene calls are TRBV9 and TRBJ1-4; a possible D gene is TRBD1 (5 bases). CDR3 length: 15 amino acids. With 1 base removed from V and 3 bases from J, the gap between germline ends came to 10 bases. From germline, CDR1 is SGDLS and CDR2 YYNGEE. The CDR3 nucleotides are TGTGCCAGCAGCGTATCGAGACAGTCTAATGAAAAACTGTTTTTT. Translation gives CASSVSRQSNEKLFF.

V usage is TRBV24-1 and J usage is TRBJ2-2, with 9 nucleotides matching TRBD1. This CDR3 comprises 16 residues. The V gene end was trimmed by 2 bases and the J gene end by 4 bases; junction bases not matched to a gene: 4. Germline V lookup: CDR1 KGHDR, CDR2 SFDVKD. CDR3 coding DNA: TGTGCCACCAGTGATTCCGGGACAGGGATCACCGGGGAGCTGTTTTTT. Translated: CATSDSGTGITGELFF.

J is TRBJ1-1 and V is TRBV6-1; maybe TRBD1 (6 bases). Deletions cut 1 base from V and 6 bases from J, with 12 bases between. The CDR3 has 14 amino acids. Germline V gene sequence: CDR1 MNHNS, CDR2 SASEGT. CDR3 loop: CASSEVGGDAEAFF. CDR3 DNA sequence: TGTGCCAGCAGTGAAGTAGGGGGAGATGCTGAAGCTTTCTTT.

V usage is TRBV15 and J usage is TRBJ2-7; TRBD1 agrees at 8 bases. With 4 bases clipped from V and 4 bases from J, the junction kept 12 bases outside the gene matches. CDR1 is LNHNV and CDR2 is YYDKDF in the germline V gene (reference sequence). The CDR3 consists of 16 residues. The CDR3 nucleotides are TGTGCCACCAGCAACGATCCCGGGACAGGCCTTTACGAGCAGTACTTC. It codes for CATSNDPGTGLYEQYF.

The V and J genes are TRBV28 and TRBJ2-1; 13 bases are a match to TRBD2. The length of the CDR3 is 15 residues. With V trimmed by 6 bases and J by 8 bases, 7 bases remained unmatched. From germline, CDR1 is MDHEN and CDR2 SYDVKM. CDR3 nucleotides: TGTGCCAGCAGCCTCGGGACTAGCGGGATGGATGAGCAGTTCTTC. Residues: CASSLGTSGMDEQFF.

This clone was recorded once. The chain links TRBV3-1 (or the pseudogene TRBV3-2) to TRBJ2-5, with 12 bases lining up with TRBD2. The junction had 8 bases not matched to a gene; V was cut back by 4 bases and J by 5 bases. The germline gives CDR1 LGHDT, CDR2 YNNKEL (reference sequence). The CDR3 runs to 16 residues. This CDR3 reads CASSLWTSGDRETQYF. The CDR3 region has the DNA TGTGCCAGCAGCCTTTGGACTAGCGGGGATAGGGAGACCCAGTACTTC.

The chain joins TRBV5-1 to TRBJ2-7; no clear D. V dropped 0 bases and J dropped 2 bases, with 12 bases sitting between them. Germline loops: CDR1 SGHRS, CDR2 YFSETQ. The CDR3 contains 15 residues. The CDR3 DNA is TGCGCCAGCAGCTTGGGGAACTTCCTAGCCTACGAGCAGTACTTC. Protein: CASSLGNFLAYEQYF.

The chain links TRBV14 to TRBJ2-2; 7 nucleotides match TRBD2. The germline V gene encodes CDR1 SGHDN and CDR2 FVKESK. This CDR3 comprises 14 residues. The ends lost 4 bases at V and 2 bases at J; junction bases unmatched: 1. CDR3 loop: CASSPGLNTGELFF. The CDR3 coding sequence is TGTGCCAGCAGCCCGGGACTAAACACCGGGGAGCTGTTTTTT.

V and J are TRBV3-1 (or the pseudogene TRBV3-2) and TRBJ2-5; 9 bases agree with TRBD1. V dropped 4 bases and J dropped 6; count of bases not matched to a gene: 3. The germline V gene encodes CDR1 LGHDT and CDR2 YNNKEL (reference sequence). The CDR3 has 13 amino acids. Written as DNA, the CDR3 is TGTGCCAGCAGCCGACAGGGGGAGAAGACCCAGTACTTC. It codes for CASSRQGEKTQYF.

The chain recombines TRBV4-3 with TRBJ2-3, with a tentative D call TRBD2 (6 bases). Germline CDR1 reads LGHNA; CDR2 reads YSLEER. The CDR3 extends over 17 amino acids. V was pared by 1 base and J by 2 bases, with 16 bases between. CDR3 region: CASSQVGGSGPTDTQYF. Written as DNA, the CDR3 is TGCGCCAGCAGCCAAGTCGGTGGTAGCGGACCCACAGATACGCAGTATTTT.

This chain connects TRBV10-3 to TRBJ2-5, with 7 nucleotides matching TRBD2. V trimming: 8 bases; J trimming: 1 base; junction bases outside the gene matches: 13. The germline V gene has CDR1 ENHRY and CDR2 SYGVKD. The CDR3 has 16 residues. The CDR3 DNA reads as TGTGCCATCGGATGGAGGCAAGCGGGGACCCAAGAGACCCAGTACTTC. Its protein product is CAIGWRQAGTQETQYF.